A single sample gave rise to the 21 T cell receptor beta chains below, sequenced in a study of T cell changes during pregnancy in multiple sclerosis. Data came from immunoSEQ multiplex PCR; TCRdb stores just in-frame clones and leaves some out. The sample has 55,000 to 85,000 clones; more than 80% are singletons. Sequenced material: peripheral blood, taken in the third trimester of pregnancy. All receptors derive from a female donor with multiple sclerosis, enrolled in a pregnancy study.

This sequence joins TRBV29-1 and TRBJ2-3; 7 positions match TRBD2. V shed 4 bases and J 6 bases; nucleotides not matched to a gene: 10. CDR1 and CDR2 from the germline V gene are SQVTM and ANQGSEA. The CDR3 covers 14 residues. The CDR3 nucleotides read TGCAGCGTTGCCGGGACTACCGGGTCGGATACGCAGTATTTT. Translated, it gives CSVAGTTGSDTQYF.

The chain carries TRBV9 and TRBJ1-3, with D possibly TRBD1 on 5 matching bases. CDR1 and CDR2 (germline): SGDLS, YYNGEE. V was trimmed by 0 bases and J by 4 bases, leaving 11 bases between them. The CDR3 consists of 15 residues. CDR3 residues: CASSVGQGEGNTIYF. The CDR3 DNA reads TGTGCCAGCAGCGTAGGGCAGGGTGAAGGAAACACCATATATTTT.

This chain connects TRBV27 to TRBJ1-5; tentatively, D is TRBD1 (5 bases). Germline-derived CDR1 and CDR2 are MNHEY and SMNVEV (reference sequence). The CDR3 has 18 residues. V was shortened by 11 bases and J by 2 bases, with 28 bases between the two germline ends. The CDR3 DNA sequence: TGTGCCGGAACCACCCGGCAGGGTCCCCCGAAAGGCAATCAGCCCCAGCATTTT. Amino acids: CAGTTRQGPPKGNQPQHF.

The chain is built from TRBV12-5 and TRBJ2-3; 14 bases match TRBD2. J gave up 3 bases and V 5 bases, and 4 bases lay outside the gene matches. This CDR3 has 16 amino acids. Germline CDR1 is LGHNT and CDR2 is FRNRAP. CDR3 in DNA: TGTGCTAGTGGTATGGGGACTAGCGGGAGTACAGATACGCAGTATTTT. Translated, it gives CASGMGTSGSTDTQYF.

J is TRBJ1-2 and V is TRBV27; 7 bases are shared with TRBD1. This CDR3 spans 14 amino acids. The ends lost 5 bases at V and 7 bases at J; junction bases unmatched: 10. The germline V gene encodes CDR1 MNHEY and CDR2 SMNVEV (reference sequence). This CDR3 is CASSARQGVSGYTF. In DNA form, the CDR3 reads TGTGCCAGCAGTGCCAGACAGGGTGTGAGTGGCTACACCTTC.

V is TRBV6-5 and J is TRBJ2-7; 8 bases agree with TRBD1. Trimming at V came to 2 bases and at J to 3 bases, leaving 9 bases not matched to a gene. The CDR3 length is 16 residues. The germline V gene encodes CDR1 MNHEY and CDR2 SVGAGI. This CDR3 reads CASSYLLGQGVYEQYF. For the CDR3, the DNA is TGTGCCAGCAGTTACCTCCTCGGACAGGGCGTCTACGAGCAGTACTTC.

This clone was observed a few times. This chain uses TRBV7-2 with TRBJ1-1, with D tentatively TRBD1 (5 bases). The CDR3 contains 13 residues. Deletions cut 5 bases from V and 7 bases from J, with 14 bases between. Germline values: CDR1 SGHTA, CDR2 FQGNSA. The CDR3 region has the DNA TGTGCCAGCAGCAAAAGGGGTATCGATGAAGCTTTCTTT. Translation gives CASSKRGIDEAFF. Full variable domain (outside the CDR3, taken from reference TRBV7-2 and TRBJ1-1): GAGVSQSPSNKVTEKGKDVELRCDPISGHTALYWYRQSLGQGLEFLIYFQGNSAPDKSGLPSDRFSAERTGGSVSTLTIQRTQQEDSAVYLCASSKRGIDEAFFGQGTRLTVV.

The chain uses TRBV4-3 and TRBJ2-3; no definite D call. CDR3 length: 18 residues. Trimming stripped 1 base from V and 1 base from J, with 18 bases between. Germline V lookup: CDR1 LGHNA, CDR2 YSLEER. CDR3 bases: TGCGCCAGCAGCCAAGGGTCCATCATTGCGGTGGGCACAGATACGCAGTATTTT. Translating gives CASSQGSIIAVGTDTQYF.

The chain joins TRBV27 to TRBJ2-7, with a tentative D call TRBD2 (5 bases). The V and J ends lost 5 bases and 3 bases respectively, with 14 bases between them. CDR3 length: 14 amino acids. Germline CDR1 MNHEY, CDR2 SMNVEV (reference sequence). The CDR3 loop reads CASSEGASFYEQYF. CDR3 in DNA: TGTGCCAGCAGTGAAGGTGCTAGCTTCTACGAGCAGTACTTC.

This chain joins TRBV5-5 and TRBJ2-7; D is unresolved. CDR3 length equals 12 residues. Germline values: CDR1 SGHKS, CDR2 YYEKEE (reference sequence). V was cut by 0 bases and J by 4 bases, with 5 bases left in between. CDR3 sequence: CASSLELYEQYF. In DNA form, the CDR3 reads TGTGCCAGCAGCTTGGAACTTTACGAGCAGTACTTC. Looking up the rest from reference TRBV5-5 and TRBJ2-7 gives the full variable domain: DAGVTQSPTHLIKTRGQQVTLRCSPISGHKSVSWYQQVLGQGPQFIFQYYEKEERGRGNFPDRFSARQFPNYSSELNVNALLLGDSALYLCASSLELYEQYFGPGTRLTVT.

J is TRBJ1-2 and V is TRBV18; D perhaps matches TRBD1 (5 bases). CDR1 and CDR2 from the germline V gene are KGHSH and LQKENI. The CDR3 is 16 amino acids. V was shortened by 3 bases and J by 8 bases, with 22 bases between the two germline ends. The CDR3 nucleotides read TGTGCCAGCTCACCTATGTCACCAGACAGTTCAGGAGGCTACACCTTC. Translating it yields CASSPMSPDSSGGYTF.

The chain has TRBV6-5 and TRBJ2-6; weak D call: TRBD2 (5 bases). CDR3 length: 13 amino acids. Germline-derived CDR1 and CDR2 are MNHEY and SVGAGI. The ends were cut back, 7 bases at V and 4 bases at J, with 8 bases in the middle. The CDR3 DNA sequence: TGTGCCAGCACCCGCGGGGGGGCCAACGTCCTGACTTTC. Translating it yields CASTRGGANVLTF.

In regard to this clone: Mismatch with germline at one junction end may stem from a read error. The genes are TRBV7-9 and TRBJ1-1; a possible D gene is TRBD1 (5 bases). Germline CDR1 and CDR2: SEHNR and FQNEAQ (reference sequence). The CDR3 covers 15 residues. CDR3 amino acids: CASSLSQGVKTEAFF. The CDR3 region has the DNA TGTGCCAGCAGCTTAAGCCAGGGTGTGAAGACTGAAGCTTTCTTT.

CDR3 region: CASSLAPRQGYGYTF. The CDR3 bases are TGTGCCAGCAGCTTAGCTCCCCGTCAGGGTTATGGCTACACCTTC. The chain recombines TRBV7-9 with TRBJ1-2, with D perhaps matching TRBD1 (5 bases). Germline-derived CDR1 and CDR2 are SEHNR and FQNEAQ (reference sequence). The CDR3 consists of 15 residues. V was pared by 0 bases and J by 5 bases, with 13 bases between.

CDR3 coding DNA: TGTGCCAGCAGCCCCCCCAGCGGGAGCGGGTACAATGAGCAGTTCTTC. Translation gives CASSPPSGSGYNEQFF. The chain joins TRBV9 to TRBJ2-1; 8 bases fit TRBD2. CDR1 and CDR2 from the germline V gene are SGDLS and YYNGEE. The CDR3 is 16 amino acids. With 4 bases clipped from V and 4 bases from J, the junction kept 10 bases outside the gene matches.

The chain employs TRBV4-2 and TRBJ2-1, with D perhaps TRBD2 (5 bases). Germline V gene lookup returns CDR1 LGHNA and CDR2 YNFKEQ. This CDR3 has 17 residues. The ends were cut back, 2 bases at V and 0 bases at J, with 14 bases in the middle. The CDR3 reads CASSQSGLAYSYNEQFF. CDR3 nucleotide sequence: TGTGCCAGCAGCCAATCCGGTCTAGCCTACTCCTACAATGAGCAGTTCTTC.

V and J are TRBV29-1 and TRBJ2-7; TRBD2 agrees at 11 bases. Trimming removed 4 bases from V and 5 bases from J; junction bases left unmatched: 10. Germline loops: CDR1 SQVTM, CDR2 ANQGSEA. This CDR3 has 15 amino acids. The CDR3 loop is CSVAGTSGFSNEQYF. The CDR3 DNA follows: TGCAGCGTTGCTGGGACTAGCGGATTCTCTAACGAGCAGTACTTC.

The rearrangement links TRBV5-4 to TRBJ2-3; the D is unclear. Trimming cost V 1 base and J 0 bases, with 3 bases left between them. The germline V gene encodes CDR1 SGHNT and CDR2 YYREEE (reference sequence). The CDR3 totals 13 residues. This CDR3 reads CASSLLSTDTQYF. The DNA for the CDR3 is TGTGCCAGCAGCTTGCTGAGCACAGATACGCAGTATTTT.

The chain recombines TRBV5-6 with TRBJ2-1; no firm D call. V lost 5 bases to trimming and J lost 1 base, with 13 bases between them. This CDR3 has 15 amino acids. CDR1 SGHDT and CDR2 YYEEEE come from the germline V gene. The CDR3 DNA sequence: TGTGCCAGCAGTCAACTCTGGTTTTCCTACAATGAGCAGTTCTTC. It encodes CASSQLWFSYNEQFF.

This rearrangement joins TRBV7-9 to TRBJ1-1, with 7 bases matching TRBD1. The germline V gene encodes CDR1 SEHNR and CDR2 FQNEAQ (reference sequence). The CDR3 is 13 amino acids. Trimming cost V 5 bases and J 4 bases; bases outside gene matches: 4. CDR3 amino acids: CASSDRAGTEAFF. In DNA form, the CDR3 reads TGTGCCAGCAGCGACAGGGCGGGCACTGAAGCTTTCTTT.

The chain uses TRBV4-2 and TRBJ2-7; D unclear. This CDR3 has 16 residues. Germline V CDR1 and CDR2: LGHNA, YNFKEQ. The V end lost 1 base, the J end lost 3 bases, and 16 bases lay between the germline ends. The CDR3 sequence is CASSQVSSGGGYEQYF. CDR3 coding DNA: TGTGCCAGCAGCCAAGTATCCAGTGGTGGCGGCTACGAGCAGTACTTC.